The T cell receptor (beta chain) under discussion was sequenced for a study of T cells after yellow fever vaccination. Notes on the study in general: The study noted that FACS-sorted repertoires could contain abundant clonotypes contaminating from the bulk population. Compared with primary, the secondary response was weaker and peaked at day 5, not 15. Boosting was followed by the reappearance of most primary-vaccination clones (roughly 95% CD4, more than 70% CD8).

This clonotype was seen repeatedly, ten times or more. Its antigen is not identified. TCRdb redid the calling of the 5' RACE reads with MiXCR, one entry per CDR3 protein. This table has around 230,000 distinct CDR3 sequences, 6.7% appearing once. Germline V gene data show CDR1 as SGHTA and CDR2 as FQGTGA. Unmatched junction bases numbered 5, after V lost 2 bases and J lost 5 bases. CDR3 length equals 15 residues. This chain uses TRBV7-3 with TRBJ2-5; TRBD1 agrees at 10 bases. This clonotype was sampled from a man younger than 45 who received the YFV17D yellow fever vaccine. Sequencing used CD4+ T cells sorted from PBMCs, obtained on the day of the yellow fever booster vaccination. This chain's CDR3 is CASSLGTGVVETQYF. The CDR3 bases are TGTGCCAGCAGCTTAGGGACAGGGGTAGTGGAGACCCAGTACTTC.